This T cell receptor beta chain was documented in a study of metastatic and nonmetastatic thyroid tumors. The germline CDR1 and CDR2 sequences are SGHDN and FVKESK. CDR3 size: 18 residues. This clone was seen only once. Its antigen is not identified. At one end, the junction sequence differs from germline, possibly due to a read error. The study's findings and limits: Patients with malignant thyroid tumors reportedly had significantly higher TCR beta diversity than those with benign nodules, in blood and tumor.

Thyroid surgery was performed in patients who had received no treatment beforehand. TCRdb re-called clones via MiXCR from the PCR reads. The sample includes tens of thousands of clones, 14% to 15% of them seen just once. This sequence joins TRBV14 and TRBJ2-1; no firm D call. The specimen was blood. The TCR originated in a female donor with papillary thyroid cancer or a benign thyroid nodule (not recorded which). Some clones in this sample may be carry-over from other donors' samples. CDR3 nucleotide sequence: TGTGCCAGCAGTCAAGCCCTTAAAGGGCCAGGATCCTACAATGAGCAGTTCTTC. Its protein product is CASSQALKGPGSYNEQFF.